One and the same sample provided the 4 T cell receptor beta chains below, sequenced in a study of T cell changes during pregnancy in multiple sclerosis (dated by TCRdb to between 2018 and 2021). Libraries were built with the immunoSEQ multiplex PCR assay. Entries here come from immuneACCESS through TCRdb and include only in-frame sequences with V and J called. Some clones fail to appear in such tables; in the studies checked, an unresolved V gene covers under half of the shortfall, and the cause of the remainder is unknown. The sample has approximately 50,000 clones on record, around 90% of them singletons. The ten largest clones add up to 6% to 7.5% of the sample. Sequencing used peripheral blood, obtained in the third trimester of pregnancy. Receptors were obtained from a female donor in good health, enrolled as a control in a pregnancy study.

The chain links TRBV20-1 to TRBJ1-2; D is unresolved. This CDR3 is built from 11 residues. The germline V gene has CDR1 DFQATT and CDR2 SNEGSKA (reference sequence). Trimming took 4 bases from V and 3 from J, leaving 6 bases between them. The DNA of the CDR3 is TGCAGTGCTAAGAGGGACTATGGCTACACCTTC. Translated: CSAKRDYGYTF.

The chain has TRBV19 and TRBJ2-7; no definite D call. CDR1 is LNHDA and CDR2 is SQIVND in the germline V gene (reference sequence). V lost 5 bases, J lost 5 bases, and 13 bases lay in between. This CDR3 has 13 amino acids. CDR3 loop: CASSSRRADEQYF. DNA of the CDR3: TGTGCCAGTAGTTCCCGTCGAGCCGACGAGCAGTACTTC.

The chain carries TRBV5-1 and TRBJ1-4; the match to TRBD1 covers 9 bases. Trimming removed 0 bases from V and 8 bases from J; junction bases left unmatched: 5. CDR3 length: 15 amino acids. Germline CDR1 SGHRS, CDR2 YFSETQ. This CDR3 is CASSLDGTGNEKLFF. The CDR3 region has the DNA TGCGCCAGCAGCTTGGACGGGACAGGGAACGAAAAACTGTTTTTT.

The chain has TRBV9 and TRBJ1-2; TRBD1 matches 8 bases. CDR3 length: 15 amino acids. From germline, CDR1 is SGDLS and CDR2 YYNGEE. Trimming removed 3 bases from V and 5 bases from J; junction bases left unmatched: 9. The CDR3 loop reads CASSGGTGGRYGYTF. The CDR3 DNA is TGTGCCAGCAGCGGAGGAACAGGGGGAAGATATGGCTACACCTTC.